The 17 T cell receptor beta chains presented below share a single source sample, sequenced in a study of shared clonotypes between healthy human individuals. Selected positively for CCR7 and CD45RO-negative, naive CD8 cells excluded terminally differentiated effector memory CD45RA+ cells. The method was immunoSEQ multiplex PCR; TCRdb's version includes in-frame clones alone and lacks a portion of them. The sample has about 2,100,000 clones, 90% to 95% seen once. The source material was naive CD8+ T cells from PBMCs. The receptor source for this set is a man younger than 35 in good health. Some clones in this sample may be carry-over from other donors' samples.

The chain uses TRBV4-3 and TRBJ1-1; TRBD1 aligns across 7 bases. Germline V lookup: CDR1 LGHNA, CDR2 YSLEER. The CDR3 sequence is 22 residues long. V lost 0 bases, J lost 0 bases, and 22 bases stayed unmatched. The CDR3 DNA reads TGCGCCAGCAGCCAAGAAGGATGGCAGGGGGGTACGACCATTACCCTGAACACTGAAGCTTTCTTT. It is translated as CASSQEGWQGGTTITLNTEAFF.

V is TRBV5-4 and J is TRBJ1-2; D is possibly TRBD1 (6 bases). Deletions cut 1 base from V and 6 bases from J, with 10 bases between. Germline values: CDR1 SGHNT, CDR2 YYREEE (reference sequence). The CDR3 runs 13 residues. The CDR3 sequence is CASSLNRVDGYTF. The CDR3 coding sequence is TGTGCCAGCAGCTTGAACAGGGTGGATGGCTACACCTTC. Full variable domain (remainder filled in from reference TRBV5-4 and TRBJ1-2): ETGVTQSPTHLIKTRGQQVTLRCSSQSGHNTVSWYQQALGQGPQFIFQYYREEENGRGNFPPRFSGLQFPNYSSELNVNALELDDSALYLCASSLNRVDGYTFGSGTRLTVV.

This chain uses TRBV5-1 with TRBJ2-5, with 10 nucleotides matching TRBD1. Germline V gene sequence: CDR1 SGHRS, CDR2 YFSETQ. This CDR3 has 17 residues. The V segment lost 2 bases and the J segment 4 bases; nucleotides outside the gene matches: 11. CDR3 coding DNA: TGCGCCAGCAGCTTAAAGCGGGACAGGGGCCGCCGAGAGACCCAGTACTTC. It translates to CASSLKRDRGRRETQYF. The variable domain in full, completed from reference TRBV5-1 and TRBJ2-5, reads KAGVTQTPRYLIKTRGQQVTLSCSPISGHRSVSWYQQTPGQGLQFLFEYFSETQRNKGNFPGRFSGRQFSNSRSEMNVSTLELGDSALYLCASSLKRDRGRRETQYFGPGTRLLVL.

This chain uses TRBV29-1 with TRBJ2-5, with D tentatively TRBD2 (5 bases). Germline V gene lookup returns CDR1 SQVTM and CDR2 ANQGSEA. This CDR3 region has 14 residues. V gave up 3 bases and J gave up 0 bases, with 11 bases separating them. The CDR3 protein is CSVEATGYQETQYF. For the CDR3, the DNA is TGCAGCGTTGAGGCGACGGGGTACCAAGAGACCCAGTACTTC.

The rearrangement uses TRBV6-5 and TRBJ1-6; D is uncertain. CDR3 size: 16 residues. Trimming removed 0 bases from V and 7 bases from J, with 13 bases in between. CDR1 is MNHEY and CDR2 is SVGAGI in the germline V gene. The CDR3 nucleotides read TGTGCCAGCAGTTACTCCGGACCTTCCGGAAATTCACCCCTCCACTTT. It yields the protein CASSYSGPSGNSPLHF.

The table lists this clone with a count of one. The rearrangement joins TRBV9 to TRBJ1-1; D is perhaps TRBD1 (5 bases). Between the trimmed V and J ends, which lost 4 bases and 4 bases, there was a span of 14 bases. Germline lookup yields CDR1 SGDLS and CDR2 YYNGEE. This CDR3 comprises 14 residues. The CDR3 coding sequence is TGTGCCAGCAGCCTCGGGGACCTGGGCACTGAAGCTTTCTTT. Translated: CASSLGDLGTEAFF. Supplemented by reference TRBV9 and TRBJ1-1, the full variable domain reads DSGVTQTPKHLITATGQRVTLRCSPRSGDLSVYWYQQSLDQGLQFLIQYYNGEERAKGNILERFSAQQFPDLHSELNLSSLELGDSALYFCASSLGDLGTEAFFGQGTRLTVV.

This rearrangement joins TRBV7-9 to TRBJ2-3; D may be TRBD2 (5 bases). The CDR3 covers 15 residues. Germline V gives CDR1 SEHNR, CDR2 FQNEAQ (reference sequence). The ends were cut back, 4 bases at V and 3 bases at J, with 14 bases in the middle. The CDR3 bases are TGTGCCAGCAGCTCTAAGGCGACGGGAACAGATACGCAGTATTTT. It is translated as CASSSKATGTDTQYF.

With respect to this clone: Other DNA sequences within the sample encode an identical CDR3. V gene TRBV11-2 combines with J gene TRBJ2-1, with unresolved D. Trimming took off 1 base at V and 4 bases at J, with 5 bases between the two ends. Looked up from germline, CDR1 is SGHAT and CDR2 is FQNNGV. CDR3 size: 13 residues. The CDR3 here is CASSLVGYNEQFF. The CDR3 DNA reads as TGTGCCAGCAGCTTAGTCGGATACAATGAGCAGTTCTTC.

The rearrangement links TRBV6-5 to TRBJ2-1, with TRBD2 identical over 8 bases. The germline gives CDR1 MNHEY, CDR2 SVGAGI. The CDR3 consists of 16 residues. Germline trimming cut 4 bases from V and 4 bases from J; bases unmatched to any gene: 9. The CDR3 here is CASSWATSGAYNEQFF. The DNA for the CDR3 is TGTGCCAGCAGTTGGGCCACTAGCGGAGCTTACAATGAGCAGTTCTTC.

The chain carries TRBV7-3 and TRBJ2-1, with D maybe TRBD2 (6 bases). There are 17 residues in the CDR3. Germline lookup yields CDR1 SGHTA and CDR2 FQGTGA. V was trimmed by 0 bases and J by 0 bases, leaving 12 bases between them. The CDR3 DNA reads TGTGCCAGCAGCTTAACGGGTGGCGGGACCTCCTACAATGAGCAGTTCTTC. Translation: CASSLTGGGTSYNEQFF.

The chain carries TRBV13 and TRBJ2-5; either TRBD1 or TRBD2 may supply D (6 bases each). This CDR3 is 16 amino acids long. Germline V gene data show CDR1 as PRHDT and CDR2 as FYEKMQ (reference sequence). V lost 3 bases, J lost 0 bases, and 14 bases lay in between. In DNA form, the CDR3 reads TGTGCCAGCAGCTTGGAGGGGGATCCAAACCAAGAGACCCAGTACTTC. This gives the protein CASSLEGDPNQETQYF.

This chain connects TRBV7-9 to TRBJ1-5; D might be TRBD1 (6 bases). Germline assignment: CDR1 SEHNR and CDR2 FQNEAQ (reference sequence). Trimming pared 4 bases from V and 4 bases from J, leaving 11 bases between. The CDR3 runs 14 residues. CDR3 region: CASSSLGGNQPQHF. DNA of the CDR3: TGTGCCAGCAGCTCCTTAGGGGGTAATCAGCCCCAGCATTTT.

The genes are TRBV19 and TRBJ1-5; no definite D call. The CDR3 loop spans 14 amino acids. V gave up 3 bases and J gave up 0 bases, with 6 bases separating them. Germline CDR1 reads LNHDA; CDR2 reads SQIVND (reference sequence). The CDR3 sequence: CASSIRSSNQPQHF. The CDR3 DNA reads as TGTGCCAGTAGTATCAGGAGTAGCAATCAGCCCCAGCATTTT.

This CDR3 is CASSTPLRGAYEQYF. The CDR3 nucleotides are TGTGCCAGCAGTACCCCCCTGCGGGGGGCCTACGAGCAGTACTTC. The V and J genes are TRBV27 and TRBJ2-7, with TRBD2 identical over 8 bases. CDR1 and CDR2 (germline): MNHEY, SMNVEV (reference sequence). The CDR3 covers 15 residues. The V segment lost 5 bases and the J segment 2 bases; nucleotides outside the gene matches: 8.

The chain carries TRBV14 and TRBJ1-1, with D uncertain. Germline values: CDR1 SGHDN, CDR2 FVKESK. This CDR3 is built from 14 residues. The V and J ends lost 3 bases and 8 bases respectively, with 16 bases between them. CDR3 sequence: CASSQKTRPQEAFF. The CDR3 DNA follows: TGTGCCAGCAGCCAGAAGACACGTCCGCAAGAAGCTTTCTTT. Full variable domain (outside the CDR3, taken from reference TRBV14 and TRBJ1-1): EAGVTQFPSHSVIEKGQTVTLRCDPISGHDNLYWYRRVMGKEIKFLLHFVKESKQDESGMPNNRFLAERTGGTYSTLKVQPAELEDSGVYFCASSQKTRPQEAFFGQGTRLTVV.

This rearrangement joins TRBV5-8 to TRBJ2-2; D gene unclear. Trimming cost V 0 bases and J 2 bases, with 8 bases left between them. Germline V gene data show CDR1 as SGHTS and CDR2 as YDEGEE. The CDR3 consists of 15 residues. CDR3 nucleotides: TGTGCCAGCAGCTTGGGAGGTGAAAACACCGGGGAGCTGTTTTTT. This translates into CASSLGGENTGELFF.

As concerns this clone: Within the sample, other DNA sequences also encode this same CDR3. J is TRBJ2-3 and V is TRBV5-1; no clear D gene. Germline loops: CDR1 SGHRS, CDR2 YFSETQ. This CDR3 spans 12 amino acids. The ends were cut back, 0 bases at V and 3 bases at J, with 2 bases in the middle. For the CDR3, the DNA is TGCGCCAGCAGCTTGGCTACAGATACGCAGTATTTT. Encoded protein: CASSLATDTQYF.